This record covers a single T cell receptor (beta chain). Its antigen is still unknown. Sequenced by immunoSEQ multiplex PCR; TCRdb stores in-frame clones only, minus some. Altogether roughly 140,000 clones are present, roughly 90% being singletons, with the ten largest covering more than 3%. These data come from a study of T cell responses to AZD1222 COVID-19 vaccine. Regarding the study as a whole: Nearly half of unique spike-specific TCRs reportedly avoided B.1.351 and B.1.1.7 mutated regions.

This receptor was taken from an adult who received the AZD1222 COVID-19 vaccine. The input for sequencing was peripheral blood, taken 28 days after the second AZD1222 dose.

CDR3 in DNA: TGTGCTAGTGGTTCGACCCGACGTGGGGGTGAAAAACTGTTTTTT. As protein: CASGSTRRGGEKLFF. The rearrangement uses TRBV12-5 and TRBJ1-4; tentatively, D is TRBD1 (5 bases). The CDR3 has 15 amino acids. Deletions cut 4 bases from V and 7 bases from J, with 16 bases between. Germline CDR1 is LGHNT and CDR2 is FRNRAP.